A selection of T cell receptor beta chains follows, all from one sample in a study of T cell changes during pregnancy in multiple sclerosis. TCRdb's table, derived via immunoSEQ multiplex PCR, lists solely in-frame clones and lacks some. The sample carries roughly 100,000 clones, about nine tenths recorded once. The sequences come from peripheral blood, collected after pregnancy. The receptors were gathered from a female donor with multiple sclerosis, enrolled in a pregnancy study. The CDR3 runs from the conserved cysteine through the conserved F or W. Fields, in order: J gene, D gene, V gene, clone size, CDR3 protein, CDR3 DNA. The D gene is left open where the match is weak. Not every row has a clone size; where given, it reads once, few, many or a size class.

TRBJ2-7,TRBD1,TRBV5-1,NA,CASSPAGTGGREQYF,TGCGCCAGCAGCCCAGCCGGGACAGGGGGGCGGGAGCAGTACTTC
TRBJ2-7,TRBD2,TRBV7-6,NA,CASSPIAGPHYEQYF,TGTGCCAGCAGCCCGATAGCGGGACCTCACTACGAGCAGTACTTC
TRBJ2-2,NA,TRBV2,NA,CASSGSRSGSGELFF,TGTGCCAGCAGTGGCAGTAGGTCGGGGAGCGGGGAGCTGTTTTTT
TRBJ1-2,NA,TRBV5-1,NA,CASSPRSGTGGYTF,TGCGCCAGCAGCCCCCGTTCAGGAACGGGAGGCTACACCTTC
TRBJ1-4,NA,TRBV7-2,NA,CASSLGGLTNEKLFF,TGTGCCAGCAGCTTAGGTGGGCTAACTAATGAAAAACTGTTTTTT
TRBJ1-2,NA,TRBV6-6,once,CASSYDGGRHYGYTF,TGTGCCAGCAGTTACGATGGGGGCCGCCACTATGGCTACACCTTC
TRBJ1-5,NA,TRBV25-1,NA,CASSDPTPPGQFCW,TGTGCCAGCAGTGATCCCACTCCTCCTGGACAGTTCTGTTGG
TRBJ1-1,NA,TRBV5-1,NA,CASSGVQGGTEAFF,TGCGCCAGCAGTGGGGTACAGGGTGGAACTGAAGCTTTCTTT
TRBJ1-1,NA,TRBV11-2,NA,CASSFTFTGLNTEAFF,TGTGCCAGCAGCTTTACCTTCACAGGACTGAACACTGAAGCTTTCTTT
TRBJ2-2,NA,TRBV18,NA,CASSPIGGRNTGELFF,TGTGCCAGCTCTCCAATAGGGGGTCGTAACACCGGGGAGCTGTTTTTT
TRBJ2-2,TRBD1,TRBV29-1,NA,CSVGSGQSNTGELFF,TGCAGCGTAGGTTCGGGACAGTCGAACACCGGGGAGCTGTTTTTT
TRBJ2-1,NA,TRBV7-3,NA,CASSLSSDPRVNEQFF,TGTGCCAGCAGCTTAAGTTCGGACCCGAGGGTTAATGAGCAGTTCTTC
TRBJ1-1,NA,TRBV5-1,NA,CASSLGGLHAEAFF,TGCGCCAGCAGCTTGGGGGGGCTTCACGCTGAAGCTTTCTTT
TRBJ2-1,NA,TRBV12-5,NA,CASGILVESYNEQFF,TGTGCTAGTGGCATACTAGTGGAGTCCTACAATGAGCAGTTCTTC
TRBJ2-5,TRBD2,TRBV7-9,NA,CASSPAGLAEETQYF,TGTGCCAGCAGCCCTGCTGGACTAGCTGAAGAGACCCAGTACTTC
TRBJ1-6,TRBD1,TRBV2,NA,CASSEEGTGGSKVSF,TGTGCCAGCAGTGAAGAAGGGACAGGGGGTTCCAAAGTAAGCTTT
TRBJ2-7,TRBD1,TRBV19,NA,CASSPWGHTRGPYEQYF,TGTGCCAGTAGTCCTTGGGGCCATACCAGGGGGCCCTACGAGCAGTACTTC
TRBJ1-3,TRBD1,TRBV7-6,NA,CASSPGTGFGNTIYF,TGTGCCAGCAGCCCGGGGACAGGGTTCGGAAACACCATATATTTT
TRBJ1-5,NA,TRBV19,NA,CASSIDQETFKGGNQPQHF,TGTGCCAGTAGTATTGACCAGGAAACCTTTAAAGGGGGCAATCAGCCCCAGCATTTT
TRBJ1-1,TRBD1,TRBV5-1,few,CASSDGQGINTEAFF,TGCGCCAGCAGCGACGGACAGGGGATAAACACTGAAGCTTTCTTT
TRBJ2-2,TRBD2,TRBV18,NA,CASSPRTSGRSNTGELFF,TGTGCCAGCTCACCCCGGACTAGCGGGAGGTCGAACACCGGGGAGCTGTTTTTT
TRBJ2-5,NA,TRBV11-2,NA,CASSFGPRGPETQYF,TGTGCCAGCAGCTTTGGTCCCAGGGGTCCCGAGACCCAGTACTTC
TRBJ2-2,NA,TRBV6-1,NA,CGTKGIGANTGELFF,TGTGGTACAAAGGGGATTGGAGCGAACACCGGGGAGCTGTTTTTT
TRBJ2-1,NA,TRBV4-1,NA,CASSATTSSYNEQFF,TGCGCCAGCAGCGCGACTACCAGCTCCTACAATGAGCAGTTCTTC
TRBJ2-2,NA,TRBV28,NA,CASRSTPGTQRDTGELFF,TGTGCCAGCAGAAGCACCCCCGGGACACAGAGGGACACCGGGGAGCTGTTTTTT
TRBJ1-2,NA,TRBV19,NA,CASTSPSRGNYGYTF,TGTGCCAGTACCTCCCCCAGCAGGGGCAACTATGGCTACACCTTC
TRBJ2-2,NA,TRBV7-3,NA,CASSLAGIGELFF,TGTGCCAGCAGCTTAGCAGGGATCGGGGAGCTGTTTTTT
TRBJ1-1,TRBD1,TRBV7-9,NA,CASSISWTGGGTEAFF,TGTGCCAGCAGCATTAGTTGGACAGGGGGCGGCACTGAAGCTTTCTTT
TRBJ2-3,TRBD2,TRBV27,NA,CASASGSYADTQYF,TGTGCCTCAGCTAGCGGGAGCTACGCAGATACGCAGTATTTT
TRBJ1-2,TRBD1,TRBV28,NA,CASTQMGDRGWYGYTF,TGTGCCAGCACCCAAATGGGCGACAGGGGATGGTATGGCTACACCTTC
TRBJ1-5,NA,TRBV9,NA,CASSVGGVGNQPQHF,TGTGCCAGCAGCGTAGGGGGGGTAGGAAATCAGCCCCAGCATTTT
TRBJ2-7,NA,TRBV10-3,NA,CAISETRGGLGYEQYF,TGTGCCATCAGTGAAACCAGGGGCGGGTTAGGCTACGAGCAGTACTTC
TRBJ2-1,TRBD2,TRBV18,NA,CASSRTSGSKNEQFF,TGTGCCAGCTCACGGACTAGCGGGAGTAAAAATGAGCAGTTCTTC
TRBJ2-7,TRBD1,TRBV27,NA,CASNLGGGQGVYEQYF,TGTGCCAGCAATCTCGGGGGGGGACAGGGGGTATACGAGCAGTACTTC
TRBJ2-2,NA,TRBV29-1,NA,CSVLVASTGELFF,TGCAGCGTTTTGGTAGCGAGCACCGGGGAGCTGTTTTTT
TRBJ2-1,TRBD1,TRBV2,NA,CASIKGAGRNEQFF,TGTGCCAGCATTAAGGGGGCAGGACGGAATGAGCAGTTCTTC
TRBJ2-1,TRBD2,TRBV4-2,NA,CASSLHPGGGANEQFF,TGTGCCAGCAGCCTTCATCCTGGCGGGGGGGCAAATGAGCAGTTCTTC
TRBJ2-1,TRBD1,TRBV11-2,NA,CASSLDPRRDRRQFF,TGTGCCAGCAGCTTAGATCCCCGTAGGGACAGGAGGCAGTTCTTC
TRBJ1-2,NA,TRBV4-1,NA,CASSHPRDRANEGGYTF,TGCGCCAGCAGCCATCCCCGGGATCGGGCGAATGAGGGTGGCTACACCTTC